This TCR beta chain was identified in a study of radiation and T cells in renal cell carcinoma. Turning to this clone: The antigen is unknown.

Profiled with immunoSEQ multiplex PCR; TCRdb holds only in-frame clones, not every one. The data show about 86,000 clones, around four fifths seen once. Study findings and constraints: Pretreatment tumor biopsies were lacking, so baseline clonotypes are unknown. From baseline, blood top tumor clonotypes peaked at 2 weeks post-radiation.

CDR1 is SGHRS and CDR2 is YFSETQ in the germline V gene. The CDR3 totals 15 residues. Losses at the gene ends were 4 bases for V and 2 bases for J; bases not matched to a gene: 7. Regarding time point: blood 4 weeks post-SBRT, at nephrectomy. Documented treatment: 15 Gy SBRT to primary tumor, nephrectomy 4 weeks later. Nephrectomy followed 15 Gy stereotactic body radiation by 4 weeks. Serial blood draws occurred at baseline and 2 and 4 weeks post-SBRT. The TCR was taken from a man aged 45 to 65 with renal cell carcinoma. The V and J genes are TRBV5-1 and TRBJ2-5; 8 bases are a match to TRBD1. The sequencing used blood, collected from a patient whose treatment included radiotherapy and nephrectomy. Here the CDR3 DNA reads TGCGCCAGCAGCCTCGGACAGGGCCCTCAAGAGACCCAGTACTTC. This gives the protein CASSLGQGPQETQYF. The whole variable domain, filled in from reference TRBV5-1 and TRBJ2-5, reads KAGVTQTPRYLIKTRGQQVTLSCSPISGHRSVSWYQQTPGQGLQFLFEYFSETQRNKGNFPGRFSGRQFSNSRSEMNVSTLELGDSALYLCASSLGQGPQETQYFGPGTRLLVL.